A selection of T cell receptor beta chains follows, all from one sample in a study of cytomegalovirus exposure and HLA in healthy donors. Produced via immunoSEQ multiplex PCR; TCRdb's table is partial and in-frame only. The sample lists around 150,000 clones; 65% to 85% were seen once. The sequenced sample was PBMCs. The receptors stem from a man aged 35 to 55 in good health and CMV-seropositive. CDR3s include the opening cysteine and the closing phenylalanine or tryptophan. The D gene is left open where the match is weak. Clone size appears in some rows only: once, few, many, or a class for an expanded clone.

length: 15
D: -
V: TRBV29-1
size: -
J: TRBJ2-4
DNA: TGCAGCGTTACCTTACGACAGGTAGCCAAAAACATTCAGTACTTC
CDR3: CSVTLRQVAKNIQYF

length: 16
D: TRBD1
V: TRBV6-1
size: few
J: TRBJ1-6
DNA: TGTGCCAGCAGTGAAGCGCGGGACAGGGGGCGGACACCCCTCCACTTT
CDR3: CASSEARDRGRTPLHF

length: 19
D: TRBD2
V: TRBV7-3
size: -
J: TRBJ2-1
DNA: TGTGCCAGCAGCCCAACCCATTTCGGGCGGGGGGTGTCCTACAATGAGCAGTTCTTC
CDR3: CASSPTHFGRGVSYNEQFF

length: 14
D: -
V: TRBV6-5
size: -
J: TRBJ2-5
DNA: TGTGCCAGCAGTTACTCACTAGTTCAAGAGACCCAGTACTTC
CDR3: CASSYSLVQETQYF

length: 16
D: TRBD1
V: TRBV5-4
size: -
J: TRBJ1-4
DNA: TGTGCCAGCAGCGGAAGGACAGGGTACGGCGATGAAAAACTGTTTTTT
CDR3: CASSGRTGYGDEKLFF

length: 12
D: TRBD1
V: TRBV12-5
size: -
J: TRBJ2-7
DNA: TGTGCTAGCGGGACAGGGCAATACGAGCAGTACTTC
CDR3: CASGTGQYEQYF

length: 15
D: TRBD1
V: TRBV18
size: -
J: TRBJ1-1
DNA: TGTGCCAGCGCCCAGGGGGCAACGAAGAACACTGAAGCTTTCTTT
CDR3: CASAQGATKNTEAFF

length: 16
D: TRBD2
V: TRBV4-2
size: -
J: TRBJ2-5
DNA: TGTGCCAGCAGCCGATTGACTAGCGGGGGAGGGGCGACCCAGTACTTC
CDR3: CASSRLTSGGGATQYF

length: 15
D: -
V: TRBV28
size: -
J: TRBJ2-7
DNA: TGTGCCAGCAGTTTGGGGCAGGGCCTCTCCTACGAGCAGTACTTC
CDR3: CASSLGQGLSYEQYF

length: 13
D: TRBD1
V: TRBV5-6
size: -
J: TRBJ1-2
DNA: TGTGCCAGCAGCCGAGGGGGCGTCCATGGCTACACCTTC
CDR3: CASSRGGVHGYTF

length: 17
D: -
V: TRBV5-8
size: -
J: TRBJ2-2
DNA: TGTGCCAGCAGCTTGGCCGAGGGAGCGGCGTACACCGGGGAGCTGTTTTTT
CDR3: CASSLAEGAAYTGELFF

length: 14
D: TRBD2
V: TRBV5-1
size: many
J: TRBJ2-7
DNA: TGCGCCAGCAGCTTTGGACTAGGCACCTACGAGCAGTACTTC
CDR3: CASSFGLGTYEQYF

length: 12
D: TRBD1
V: TRBV10-3
size: -
J: TRBJ1-1
DNA: TGTGCCATGGGACAGGGGAACACTGAAGCTTTCTTT
CDR3: CAMGQGNTEAFF

length: 15
D: TRBD2
V: TRBV7-2
size: once
J: TRBJ2-1
DNA: TGTGCCAGCAGCTTACTAGCGGGGGATCACAATGAGCAGTTCTTC
CDR3: CASSLLAGDHNEQFF

length: 17
D: TRBD1
V: TRBV15
size: -
J: TRBJ1-2
DNA: TGTGCCACCAGCAGAGGGGGGATGGGACAGCGAGTCTATGGCTACACCTTC
CDR3: CATSRGGMGQRVYGYTF

length: 15
D: TRBD1
V: TRBV7-2
size: -
J: TRBJ1-2
DNA: TGTGCCAGCAGCTTATACTCCCAGGGGGGCTATGGCTACACCTTC
CDR3: CASSLYSQGGYGYTF

length: 14
D: TRBD1
V: TRBV7-9
size: -
J: TRBJ2-7
DNA: TGTGCCAGCAGCCCCGGGACAGGGGGCGGCGAGCAGTACTTC
CDR3: CASSPGTGGGEQYF

length: 13
D: -
V: TRBV1
size: -
J: TRBJ2-3
DNA: TGCACCAGCAGCCAGACTAGCGCAGATACGCAGTATTTT
CDR3: CTSSQTSADTQYF

length: 11
D: -
V: TRBV4-3
size: -
J: TRBJ2-7
DNA: TGCGCCAGCAGCCAGACAGACGAGCAGTACTTC
CDR3: CASSQTDEQYF

length: 17
D: -
V: TRBV27
size: few
J: TRBJ2-2
DNA: TGTGCCAGCAGTTTATGGGGCATTTCCGCGAACACCGGGGAGCTGTTTTTT
CDR3: CASSLWGISANTGELFF

length: 16
D: -
V: TRBV7-9
size: -
J: TRBJ2-7
DNA: TGTGCCAGCAGCCAAGAGATCCAGACAAACTCCTACGAGCAGTACTTC
CDR3: CASSQEIQTNSYEQYF

length: 13
D: -
V: TRBV19
size: few
J: TRBJ1-1
DNA: TGTGCCATTAGAGGGGAGGTGGGCACTGAAGCTTTCTTT
CDR3: CAIRGEVGTEAFF

length: 14
D: -
V: TRBV4-1
size: few
J: TRBJ2-5
DNA: TGCGCCAGCAGCCAAGGAACAGTACAAGAGACCCAGTACTTC
CDR3: CASSQGTVQETQYF

length: 15
D: -
V: TRBV6-1
size: -
J: TRBJ2-7
DNA: TGTGCCAGCAGTGAAGCGGGTTCAGGGGCCTACGAGCAGTACTTC
CDR3: CASSEAGSGAYEQYF

length: 14
D: -
V: TRBV11-2
size: -
J: TRBJ1-2
DNA: TGTGCCAGCAGCCGTGGCGGGGGGGTCTATGGCTACACCTTC
CDR3: CASSRGGGVYGYTF

length: 16
D: TRBD1
V: TRBV5-4
size: -
J: TRBJ2-3
DNA: TGTGCCAGCAGCTTGGATTTTGGACAGGGCCCAGATACGCAGTATTTT
CDR3: CASSLDFGQGPDTQYF

length: 15
D: TRBD1
V: TRBV28
size: few
J: TRBJ2-1
DNA: TGTGCCAGCAGTTCCCCCAGGGGGCCTTACAATGAGCAGTTCTTC
CDR3: CASSSPRGPYNEQFF

length: 14
D: TRBD2
V: TRBV4-3
size: -
J: TRBJ2-1
DNA: TGCGCCAGCAGCCAAGAATGGCGGGGGGGCGAGCAGTTCTTC
CDR3: CASSQEWRGGEQFF

length: 11
D: -
V: TRBV6-5
size: -
J: TRBJ2-7
DNA: TGTGCCAGCACCCAGGCCTACGAGCAGTACTTC
CDR3: CASTQAYEQYF

length: 14
D: -
V: TRBV5-4
size: -
J: TRBJ1-5
DNA: TGTGCCAGCAGCCTGGGGGGGGGCGGTCAGCCCCAGCATTTT
CDR3: CASSLGGGGQPQHF

length: 14
D: -
V: TRBV27
size: -
J: TRBJ2-1
DNA: TGTGCCAGCAGGTTAGTCGGCGGCTGGGATGAGCAGTTCTTC
CDR3: CASRLVGGWDEQFF

length: 13
D: -
V: TRBV7-2
size: -
J: TRBJ2-2
DNA: TGTGCCAGCAGCTTTACAGGGACCGGGGAGCTGTTTTTT
CDR3: CASSFTGTGELFF

length: 14
D: -
V: TRBV7-2
size: -
J: TRBJ1-1
DNA: TGTGCCAGCAGCTTAGGCCCAGGGAACACTGAAGCTTTCTTT
CDR3: CASSLGPGNTEAFF

length: 15
D: TRBD2
V: TRBV11-1
size: few
J: TRBJ2-2
DNA: TGTGCCAGCACCCTAGGGAGGGGAGGGACCGGGGAGCTGTTTTTT
CDR3: CASTLGRGGTGELFF

length: 16
D: -
V: TRBV19
size: -
J: TRBJ2-3
DNA: TGTGCCAGTAGTATAGATCTACGGGGTAGCACAGATACGCAGTATTTT
CDR3: CASSIDLRGSTDTQYF

length: 14
D: -
V: TRBV29-1
size: once
J: TRBJ2-2
DNA: TGCAGCGTCCCTGACAGAGGCGACACCGGGGAGCTGTTTTTT
CDR3: CSVPDRGDTGELFF

length: 16
D: TRBD1
V: TRBV5-6
size: -
J: TRBJ1-2
DNA: TGTGCCAGCAGCTTAAGGGGGCTAGTGCCTAACTATGGCTACACCTTC
CDR3: CASSLRGLVPNYGYTF

length: 13
D: -
V: TRBV7-2
size: -
J: TRBJ2-7
DNA: TGTGCCAGCAGCTTAATTCGGTTGAGCGAGCAGTACTTC
CDR3: CASSLIRLSEQYF

length: 13
D: -
V: TRBV4-3
size: -
J: TRBJ2-5
DNA: TGCGCCAGCAGCAAGCGGTCGGGGGAGACCCAGTACTTC
CDR3: CASSKRSGETQYF

length: 15
D: TRBD1
V: TRBV7-8
size: -
J: TRBJ2-4
DNA: TGTGCCAGCAGCTTTGGACAGGGGTGGGCAAACATTCAGTACTTC
CDR3: CASSFGQGWANIQYF

length: 17
D: -
V: TRBV10-1
size: few
J: TRBJ2-7
DNA: TGCGCCAGCAGTAGCGGCAGTAGGATCCCCAAACCCTACGAGCAGTACTTC
CDR3: CASSSGSRIPKPYEQYF

length: 16
D: TRBD1
V: TRBV10-3
size: -
J: TRBJ1-3
DNA: TGTGCCATCAGTGAGTCTAGGGGACAGGGGCCAAACACCATATATTTT
CDR3: CAISESRGQGPNTIYF

length: 16
D: -
V: TRBV21-1
size: few
J: TRBJ2-3
DNA: TGTGCCAGCAGCAAAGAAATTAGCTCCAGCACAGATACGCAGTATTTT
CDR3: CASSKEISSSTDTQYF

length: 13
D: -
V: TRBV19
size: -
J: TRBJ2-7
DNA: TGTGCCAGTAGTGGGTCAGGGTTTGGCGAGCAGTACTTC
CDR3: CASSGSGFGEQYF

length: 16
D: -
V: TRBV11-2
size: -
J: TRBJ1-4
DNA: TGTGCCAGCAGCTTAGCTCCTGGGAAGGCTAGCGAAAAACTGTTTTTT
CDR3: CASSLAPGKASEKLFF

length: 11
D: -
V: TRBV7-9
size: -
J: TRBJ1-1
DNA: TGTGCCAGCGCCCGGGGCACTGAAGCTTTCTTT
CDR3: CASARGTEAFF

length: 14
D: -
V: TRBV18
size: -
J: TRBJ1-2
DNA: TGTGCCAGCTCACCGGACAGCTCTAACTATGGCTACACCTTC
CDR3: CASSPDSSNYGYTF

length: 15
D: TRBD1
V: TRBV6-5
size: -
J: TRBJ2-1
DNA: TGTGCCAGCAGACCCGGACAGGGGGCGGTAAATGAGCAGTTCTTC
CDR3: CASRPGQGAVNEQFF